These 10 T cell receptor beta chains originate from one sample sequenced in a study of cytomegalovirus exposure and HLA in healthy donors. PCR amplification relied on 60 Vbeta primers (plus 13 Jbeta primers). Sequenced by immunoSEQ multiplex PCR; TCRdb stores in-frame clones only, minus some. Of 200,000 to 250,000 clones in the sample, about 70% were seen once. The sequenced material came from PBMCs. The receptor set was obtained from a woman in her twenties or thirties in good health and CMV-seronegative.

The rearrangement uses TRBV11-3 and TRBJ2-1; D possibly corresponds to TRBD2 (6 bases). Germline values: CDR1 SGHNT, CDR2 YENEEA. The CDR3 is made up of 13 amino acids. Trimming stripped 2 bases from V and 9 bases from J, with 11 bases between. The CDR3 nucleotides are TGTGCCAGCAGCTTATACCCGGAGGGTGAGCAGTTCTTC. Protein product: CASSLYPEGEQFF.

The genes are TRBV30 and TRBJ1-3; 8 bases line up with TRBD1. This CDR3 has 15 amino acids. V was pared by 3 bases and J by 4 bases, with 8 bases of the junction left unmatched. Germline V gives CDR1 GTSNPN, CDR2 SVGIG (reference sequence). The CDR3 DNA reads TGTGCCTGGAGGGAACAGGGGGATCGGGGAAACACCATATATTTT. Its protein product is CAWREQGDRGNTIYF.

The chain has TRBV11-2 and TRBJ1-3, with TRBD1 identical over 7 bases. The CDR3 has 13 residues. CDR1 is SGHAT, CDR2 FQNNGV, per germline. Trimming removed 3 bases from V and 4 bases from J; junction bases left unmatched: 0. CDR3 bases: TGTGCCAGCAGCTTGGACAGGGGAAACACCATATATTTT. Residues: CASSLDRGNTIYF.

The chain employs TRBV10-1 and TRBJ1-1, with D maybe TRBD1 (5 bases). The CDR3 extends over 18 amino acids. The germline CDR1 and CDR2 sequences are WNHNN and SYGVQD (reference sequence). V lost 2 bases and J 7 bases, leaving 26 bases between the germline ends. In nucleotides, the CDR3 is TGCGCCAGCAGTGAGGGCCCCCGTAGATCGGGGGGAGCGGTTGAAGCTTTCTTT. It specifies CASSEGPRRSGGAVEAFF.

CDR3 in DNA: TGTGCCAGCACCTATAGGGGGGGGAGCTCCTACAATGAGCAGTTCTTC. It is translated as CASTYRGGSSYNEQFF. V and J are TRBV2 and TRBJ2-1, with D possibly being TRBD2 (7 bases). V gave up 7 bases and J gave up 0 bases, with 16 bases separating them. CDR1 is SNHLY, CDR2 FYNNEI, per germline. The CDR3 contains 16 residues. The whole variable domain, filled in from reference TRBV2 and TRBJ2-1, reads EPEVTQTPSHQVTQMGQEVILRCVPISNHLYFYWYRQILGQKVEFLVSFYNNEISEKSEIFDDQFSVERPDGSNFTLKIRSTKLEDSAMYFCASTYRGGSSYNEQFFGPGTRLTVL.

The gene calls are TRBV6-5 and TRBJ2-1; a possible D gene is TRBD1 (6 bases). Germline CDR1 is MNHEY and CDR2 is SVGAGI. The CDR3 covers 13 residues. Trimming pared 5 bases from V and 3 bases from J, leaving 8 bases between. In DNA form, the CDR3 reads TGTGCCAGCAGTGCAGGGGTCTACAATGAGCAGTTCTTC. Protein product: CASSAGVYNEQFF.

The chain recombines TRBV6-1 with TRBJ1-2; TRBD1 is a possible D gene (5 bases). The ends were cut back, 5 bases at V and 7 bases at J, with 14 bases in the middle. This CDR3 has 13 residues. Per germline, CDR1 MNHNS and CDR2 SASEGT. The CDR3 DNA sequence: TGTGCCAGCAGTTATACAAGGGACTTTGGCTACACCTTC. It translates to CASSYTRDFGYTF.

In its sample, this clone was seen once. The chain is built from TRBV2 and TRBJ2-5, with D perhaps matching TRBD1 (6 bases). CDR1 and CDR2 from the germline V gene are SNHLY and FYNNEI. Trimming pared 2 bases from V and 6 bases from J, leaving 10 bases between. The CDR3 has 13 residues. As DNA, the CDR3 is TGTGCCAGCAGTGAATCCAGGGGAAAGACCCAGTACTTC. Protein sequence: CASSESRGKTQYF. Drawing the rest from reference TRBV2 and TRBJ2-5, the complete variable domain is EPEVTQTPSHQVTQMGQEVILRCVPISNHLYFYWYRQILGQKVEFLVSFYNNEISEKSEIFDDQFSVERPDGSNFTLKIRSTKLEDSAMYFCASSESRGKTQYFGPGTRLLVL.

The chain joins TRBV2 to TRBJ1-2, with D hard to call. Trimming stripped 3 bases from V and 4 bases from J, with 12 bases between. This CDR3 contains 14 residues. CDR1 and CDR2 (germline): SNHLY, FYNNEI. CDR3 sequence: CASSDGVGLYGYTF. In DNA, the CDR3 is TGTGCCAGCAGTGACGGGGTAGGGCTCTATGGCTACACCTTC.

The gene calls are TRBV5-5 and TRBJ2-7; D is perhaps TRBD2 (6 bases). Germline CDR1 and CDR2: SGHKS and YYEKEE (reference sequence). V lost 5 bases, J lost 6 bases, and 18 bases lay in between. There are 14 residues in the CDR3. Here the CDR3 reads CASRSGVLGSEQYF. The CDR3 DNA sequence: TGTGCCAGCAGGTCGGGGGTCCTGGGTTCCGAGCAGTACTTC.